Listed below are T cell receptor beta chains from one sample, sequenced in a study of TIL therapy for anti-PD-1-resistant metastatic lung cancer. TCRdb's table, derived via immunoSEQ multiplex PCR, lists solely in-frame clones and lacks some. The sample holds about 50,000 clones, around three quarters seen once. The source material was blood, sampled at baseline. These receptor sequences come from a woman aged 30 to 85 with non-small cell lung cancer. Both conserved end residues are part of each CDR3. A D gene is named only where the DNA matches it firmly. Rows give clone size only sometimes, using once, few, many, or a class for an expanded clone.

TRBV19,TRBJ2-7,-,-,12,CASNDDSYEQYF,TGTGCCAGTAATGACGACTCCTACGAGCAGTACTTC
TRBV15,TRBJ1-3,TRBD1,-,17,CATSDSSRGLFGNTIYF,TGTGCCACCAGCGATTCCTCCAGGGGGCTGTTTGGAAACACCATATATTTT
TRBV10-3,TRBJ1-1,-,-,13,CAIREGGDTEAFF,TGTGCCATCAGAGAGGGGGGCGACACTGAAGCTTTCTTT
TRBV7-9,TRBJ2-1,TRBD1,-,17,CASSSLSGQGGYNEQFF,TGTGCCAGCAGCTCCTTATCCGGACAGGGTGGGTACAATGAGCAGTTCTTC
TRBV11-1,TRBJ1-5,-,-,14,CASSIGGHNQPQHF,TGTGCCAGCAGCATTGGGGGCCATAATCAGCCCCAGCATTTT
TRBV14,TRBJ1-2,-,-,13,CASSQASGRGYTF,TGTGCCAGCAGCCAAGCGTCGGGGAGGGGCTACACCTTC
TRBV27,TRBJ2-1,TRBD2,-,18,CASVGAGPMGGSYNEQFF,TGTGCCAGCGTCGGAGCGGGGCCCATGGGGGGCTCCTACAATGAGCAGTTCTTC
TRBV10-1,TRBJ2-3,TRBD1,-,16,CASSERGGVGIDTQYF,TGCGCCAGCAGTGAGAGAGGGGGCGTCGGGATAGATACGCAGTATTTT
TRBV6-1,TRBJ1-1,TRBD1,-,13,CASSDGDSAEAFF,TGTGCCAGCAGTGACGGGGACAGTGCTGAAGCTTTCTTT
TRBV10-3,TRBJ1-1,TRBD1,-,15,CAISEGATGGTEAFF,TGTGCCATCAGTGAGGGAGCGACAGGGGGGACTGAAGCTTTCTTT
TRBV4-3,TRBJ2-3,TRBD2,-,16,CASSQDRTSGGDTQYF,TGCGCCAGCAGCCAAGATAGAACTAGCGGGGGGGATACGCAGTATTTT
TRBV4-1,TRBJ1-2,-,-,16,CASSPLGGAANYGYTF,TGCGCCAGCAGCCCCCTGGGTGGGGCAGCTAACTATGGCTACACCTTC
TRBV19,TRBJ2-4,-,-,15,CASSIRSPAKNIQYF,TGTGCCAGTAGTATTCGAAGTCCGGCCAAAAACATTCAGTACTTC
TRBV6-1,TRBJ1-4,TRBD1,-,15,CASSARGGTNEKLFF,TGTGCCAGCAGTGCCAGGGGGGGGACTAATGAAAAACTGTTTTTT
TRBV27,TRBJ1-2,TRBD1,-,15,CASSLQGDPNYGYTF,TGTGCCAGCAGCCTACAGGGGGATCCGAACTATGGCTACACCTTC
TRBV7-3,TRBJ2-2,-,-,13,CASSFNVVGELFF,TGTGCCAGCAGCTTTAACGTAGTCGGGGAGCTGTTTTTT
TRBV25-1,TRBJ2-5,TRBD2,-,13,CASSATSGGTQYF,TGTGCCAGCAGTGCGACTAGCGGGGGGACCCAGTACTTC
TRBV9,TRBJ2-3,-,-,17,CASSEPRSGQGTDTQYF,TGTGCCAGCAGCGAGCCTCGTAGCGGACAAGGGACAGATACGCAGTATTTT
TRBV4-2,TRBJ2-3,-,-,13,CASSPSSTDTQYF,TGTGCCAGCAGCCCCAGTAGCACAGATACGCAGTATTTT
TRBV2,TRBJ2-5,TRBD1,-,14,CASLEGTAQKTQYF,TGTGCCAGCCTAGAGGGGACAGCCCAAAAGACCCAGTACTTC
TRBV5-5,TRBJ1-3,-,-,17,CASSFGPQGPSGNTIYF,TGTGCCAGCAGCTTCGGTCCCCAGGGGCCCTCTGGAAACACCATATATTTT
TRBV2,TRBJ2-1,-,-,17,CASSDLSAGVFYNEQFF,TGTGCCAGCAGTGATTTGTCAGCAGGGGTTTTCTACAATGAGCAGTTCTTC
TRBV4-3,TRBJ2-3,TRBD2,-,18,CASSQDSGLAGPTDTQYF,TGCGCCAGCAGCCAAGATTCAGGACTAGCGGGCCCCACAGATACGCAGTATTTT
TRBV19,TRBJ1-1,-,few,16,CASTRTEGPGGTEAFF,TGTGCCAGTACCCGAACCGAGGGACCGGGCGGCACTGAAGCTTTCTTT
TRBV5-6,TRBJ2-1,-,-,15,CASSWGAGALDEQFF,TGTGCCAGCAGCTGGGGGGCAGGGGCCCTAGATGAGCAGTTCTTC
TRBV15,TRBJ1-3,-,-,17,CATSSGKRWQGTNTIYF,TGTGCCACCAGCAGTGGAAAACGGTGGCAGGGTACAAACACCATATATTTT
TRBV19,TRBJ2-5,-,few,12,CASSLNQETQYF,TGTGCCAGTAGTCTAAACCAAGAGACCCAGTACTTC
TRBV19,TRBJ1-2,-,-,15,CASSMRPDKNYGYTF,TGTGCCAGTAGTATGAGACCGGACAAGAACTATGGCTACACCTTC
TRBV20-1,TRBJ2-3,-,once,10,CSARTDTQYF,TGCAGTGCTAGAACAGATACGCAGTATTTT
TRBV7-9,TRBJ2-7,-,-,18,CASSSEGVAGPSFYEQYF,TGTGCCAGCAGCTCCGAAGGGGTGGCGGGTCCCTCTTTCTACGAGCAGTACTTC
TRBV19,TRBJ2-7,TRBD1,-,14,CASNPTGETDEQYF,TGTGCCAGTAACCCGACAGGGGAAACCGACGAGCAGTACTTC
TRBV6-5,TRBJ1-2,-,once,14,CASSYSGSNYGYTF,TGTGCCAGCAGTTACTCAGGGAGTAACTATGGCTACACCTTC
TRBV4-2,TRBJ1-4,-,-,16,CASSQGARAANEKLFF,TGTGCCAGCAGCCAAGGGGCCAGGGCGGCTAATGAAAAACTGTTTTTT
TRBV11-3,TRBJ2-1,-,-,14,CASSPAGAYNEQFF,TGTGCCAGCAGCCCCGCGGGGGCGTACAATGAGCAGTTCTTC
TRBV27,TRBJ2-7,TRBD2,-,18,CASTSGRHAGAATREQYF,TGTGCCAGCACCTCCGGGCGACACGCGGGAGCCGCCACCCGCGAGCAGTACTTC